The clone carrying this T cell receptor (beta chain) was detected only once. The antigen is undetermined. Trimming removed 4 bases at V and 7 bases at J, with 2 bases between. The CDR3 is made up of 9 amino acids. Germline V gene lookup returns CDR1 SGDLS and CDR2 YYNGEE. The entry originates in a study of OX40 agonist ivuxolimab in advanced cancers. Overall study findings and caveats: Also showing low normalized T-cell clonal expansion were some of the nonresponders. The mean number of expanded clones was higher in CD8+ T cells than in CD4+.

This table comes from immunoSEQ multiplex PCR, and its TCRdb copy is limited to in-frame clones, with some not included. The table has 45,000 or so clones, 85% to 90% seen once. This chain uses TRBV9 with TRBJ1-2, with D uncertain. The TCR comes from an adult with an advanced solid tumor such as melanoma, head and neck, liver or kidney cancer. Source: CD4+ or CD8+ T cells sorted from blood, taken in a trial of the OX40 agonist ivuxolimab. DNA of the CDR3: TGTGCCAGCAGCCGTGGCTACACCTTC. Translating gives CASSRGYTF. The entire variable domain, with the rest obtained from reference TRBV9 and TRBJ1-2, is as follows: DSGVTQTPKHLITATGQRVTLRCSPRSGDLSVYWYQQSLDQGLQFLIQYYNGEERAKGNILERFSAQQFPDLHSELNLSSLELGDSALYFCASSRGYTFGSGTRLTVV.